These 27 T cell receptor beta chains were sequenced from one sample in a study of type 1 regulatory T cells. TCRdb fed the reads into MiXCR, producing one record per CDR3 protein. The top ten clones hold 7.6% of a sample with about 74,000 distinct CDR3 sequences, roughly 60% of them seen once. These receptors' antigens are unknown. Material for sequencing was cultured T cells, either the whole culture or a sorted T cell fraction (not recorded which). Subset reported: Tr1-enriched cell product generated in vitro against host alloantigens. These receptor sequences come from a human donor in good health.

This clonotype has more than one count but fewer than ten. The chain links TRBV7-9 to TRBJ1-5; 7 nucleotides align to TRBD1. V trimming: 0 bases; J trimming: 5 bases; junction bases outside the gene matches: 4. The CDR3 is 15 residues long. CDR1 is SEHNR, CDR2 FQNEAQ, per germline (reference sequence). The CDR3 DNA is TGTGCCAGCAGCTTAGCAGGGGGCATGGATCAGCCCCAGCATTTT. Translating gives CASSLAGGMDQPQHF.

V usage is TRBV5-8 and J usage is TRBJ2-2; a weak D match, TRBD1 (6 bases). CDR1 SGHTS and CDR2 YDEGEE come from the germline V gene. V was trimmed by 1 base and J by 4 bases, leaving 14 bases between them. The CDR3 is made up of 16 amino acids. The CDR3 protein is CASSLSLGAITGELFF. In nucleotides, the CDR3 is TGTGCCAGCAGCTTGTCTCTGGGGGCGATCACCGGGGAGCTGTTTTTT.

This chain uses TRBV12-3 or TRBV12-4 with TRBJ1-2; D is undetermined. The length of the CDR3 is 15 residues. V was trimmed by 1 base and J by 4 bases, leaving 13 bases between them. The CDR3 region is CASSLVSGIGYGYTF. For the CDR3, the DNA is TGTGCCAGCAGTTTAGTGTCGGGGATTGGCTATGGCTACACCTTC.

The CDR3, as DNA: TGTGCCAGCAGCCTTTCGGGGGACACAAATCGGGGGGAGCTGTTTTTT. It translates to CASSLSGDTNRGELFF. The V call is TRBV7-8, the J call TRBJ2-2, with D perhaps given as TRBD1 or TRBD2 (6 bases each). This CDR3 region has 16 residues. CDR1 is SGHVS, CDR2 FQNEAQ, per germline. V was shortened by 5 bases and J by 8 bases, with 21 bases between the two germline ends. Drawing the rest from reference TRBV7-8 and TRBJ2-2, the complete variable domain is GAGVSQSPRYKVAKRGQDVALRCDPISGHVSLFWYQQALGQGPEFLTYFQNEAQLDKSGLPSDRFFAERPEGSVSTLKIQRTQQEDSAVYLCASSLSGDTNRGELFFGEGSRLTVL.

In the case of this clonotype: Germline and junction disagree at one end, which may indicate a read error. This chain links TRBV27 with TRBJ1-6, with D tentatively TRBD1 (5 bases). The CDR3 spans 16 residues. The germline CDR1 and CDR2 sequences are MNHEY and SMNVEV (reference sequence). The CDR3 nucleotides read TGTGCCAACAGTCCATGGCCGGGGGCCTATAATTCACCCCTCCACTTT. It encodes CANSPWPGAYNSPLHF.

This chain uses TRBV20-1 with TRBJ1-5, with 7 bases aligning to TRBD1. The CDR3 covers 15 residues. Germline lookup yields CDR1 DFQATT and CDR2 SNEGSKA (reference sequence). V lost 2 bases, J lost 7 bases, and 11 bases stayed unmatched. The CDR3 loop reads CSARWAGGKGQPQHF. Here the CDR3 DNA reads TGCAGTGCTAGATGGGCAGGGGGTAAGGGCCAGCCCCAGCATTTT.

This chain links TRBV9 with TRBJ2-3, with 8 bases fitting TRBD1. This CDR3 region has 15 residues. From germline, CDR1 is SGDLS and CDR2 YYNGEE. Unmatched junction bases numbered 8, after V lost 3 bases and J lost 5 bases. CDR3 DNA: TGTGCCAGCAGCGGGACCGGGACAGGAATAGATACGCAGTATTTT. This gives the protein CASSGTGTGIDTQYF.

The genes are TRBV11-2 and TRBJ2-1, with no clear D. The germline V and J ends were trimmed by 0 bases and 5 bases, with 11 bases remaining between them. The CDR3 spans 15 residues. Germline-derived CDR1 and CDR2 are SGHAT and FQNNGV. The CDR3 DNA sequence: TGTGCCAGCAGCTTAGATCGAGGAGACCACAATGAGCAGTTCTTC. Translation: CASSLDRGDHNEQFF.

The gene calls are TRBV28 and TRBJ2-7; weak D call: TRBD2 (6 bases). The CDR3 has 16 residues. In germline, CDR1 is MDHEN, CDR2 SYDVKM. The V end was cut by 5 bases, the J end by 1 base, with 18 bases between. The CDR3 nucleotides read TGTGCCAGCAGTCCCCATGGGCTAGCGCGGTCCTACGAGCAGTACTTC. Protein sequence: CASSPHGLARSYEQYF.

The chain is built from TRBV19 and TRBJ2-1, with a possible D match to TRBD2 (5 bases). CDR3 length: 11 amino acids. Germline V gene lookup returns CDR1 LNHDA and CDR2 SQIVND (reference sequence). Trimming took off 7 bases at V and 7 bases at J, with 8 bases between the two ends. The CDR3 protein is CASTERNEQFF. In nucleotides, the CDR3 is TGTGCCAGTACCGAGCGGAATGAGCAGTTCTTC.

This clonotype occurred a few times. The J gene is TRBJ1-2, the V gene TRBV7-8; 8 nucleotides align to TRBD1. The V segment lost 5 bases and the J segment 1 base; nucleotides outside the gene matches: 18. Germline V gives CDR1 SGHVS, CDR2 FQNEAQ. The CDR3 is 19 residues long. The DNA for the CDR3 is TGTGCCAGCAGCCCGTCGCGACAGGGGTCGATCCTCTTTAACTATGGCTACACCTTC. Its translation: CASSPSRQGSILFNYGYTF.

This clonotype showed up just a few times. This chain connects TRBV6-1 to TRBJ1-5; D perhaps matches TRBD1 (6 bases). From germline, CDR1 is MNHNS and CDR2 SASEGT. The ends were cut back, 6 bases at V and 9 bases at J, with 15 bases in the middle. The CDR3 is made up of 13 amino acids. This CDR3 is CASRETGRRPQHF. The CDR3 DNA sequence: TGTGCCAGCAGGGAAACAGGGCGTCGGCCCCAGCATTTT.

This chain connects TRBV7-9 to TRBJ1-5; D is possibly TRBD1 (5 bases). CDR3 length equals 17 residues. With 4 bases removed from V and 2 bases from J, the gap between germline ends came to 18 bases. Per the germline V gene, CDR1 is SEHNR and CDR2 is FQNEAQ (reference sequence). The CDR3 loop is CASSWGQGIYGNQPQHF. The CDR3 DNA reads TGTGCCAGCAGCTGGGGCCAGGGAATATATGGCAATCAGCCCCAGCATTTT. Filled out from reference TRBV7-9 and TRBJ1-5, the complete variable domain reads DTGVSQNPRHKITKRGQNVTFRCDPISEHNRLYWYRQTLGQGPEFLTYFQNEAQLEKSRLLSDRFSAERPKGSFSTLEIQRTEQGDSAMYLCASSWGQGIYGNQPQHFGDGTRLSIL.

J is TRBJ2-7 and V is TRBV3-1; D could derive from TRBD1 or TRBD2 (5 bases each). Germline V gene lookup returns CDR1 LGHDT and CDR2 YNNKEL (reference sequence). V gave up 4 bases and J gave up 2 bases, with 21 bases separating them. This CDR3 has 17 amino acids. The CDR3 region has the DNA TGTGCCAGCAGCCCCCGGGGCTTGATTTGGGTTCCCTACGAGCAGTACTTC. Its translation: CASSPRGLIWVPYEQYF.

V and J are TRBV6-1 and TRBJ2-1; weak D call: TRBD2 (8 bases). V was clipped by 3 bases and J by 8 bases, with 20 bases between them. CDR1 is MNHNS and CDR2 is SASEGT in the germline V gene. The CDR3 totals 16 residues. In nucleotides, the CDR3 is TGTGCCAGCAGTGACTTAGCGGGATCAGGGGGATATGAGCAGTTCTTC. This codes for CASSDLAGSGGYEQFF.

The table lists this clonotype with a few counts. CDR3 sequence: CASKRSGRKTGELFF. DNA of the CDR3: TGTGCCAGCAAACGTAGCGGGAGAAAAACCGGGGAGCTGTTTTTT. The gene calls are TRBV2 and TRBJ2-2; 9 positions agree with TRBD2. With 7 bases clipped from V and 5 bases from J, the junction kept 8 bases outside the gene matches. From germline, CDR1 is SNHLY and CDR2 FYNNEI. This CDR3 comprises 15 residues.

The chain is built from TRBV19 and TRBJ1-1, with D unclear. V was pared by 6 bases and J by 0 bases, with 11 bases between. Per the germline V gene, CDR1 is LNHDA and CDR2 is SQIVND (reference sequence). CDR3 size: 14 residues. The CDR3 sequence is CASRKPGMNTEAFF. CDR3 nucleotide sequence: TGTGCCAGTAGAAAACCGGGGATGAACACTGAAGCTTTCTTT.

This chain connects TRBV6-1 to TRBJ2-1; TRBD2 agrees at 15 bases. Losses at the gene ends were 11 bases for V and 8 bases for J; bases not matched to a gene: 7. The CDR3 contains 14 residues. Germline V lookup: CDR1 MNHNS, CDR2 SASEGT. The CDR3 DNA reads TGTGCCGGGGGACTAGCGGGGGGACCCCATGAGCAGTTCTTC. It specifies CAGGLAGGPHEQFF.

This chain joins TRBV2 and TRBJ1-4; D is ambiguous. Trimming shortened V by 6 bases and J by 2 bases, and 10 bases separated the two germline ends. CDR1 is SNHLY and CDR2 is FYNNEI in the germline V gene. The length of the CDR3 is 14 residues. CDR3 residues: CASSLQKTNEKLFF. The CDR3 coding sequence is TGTGCCAGCAGCTTACAGAAGACTAATGAAAAACTGTTTTTT.

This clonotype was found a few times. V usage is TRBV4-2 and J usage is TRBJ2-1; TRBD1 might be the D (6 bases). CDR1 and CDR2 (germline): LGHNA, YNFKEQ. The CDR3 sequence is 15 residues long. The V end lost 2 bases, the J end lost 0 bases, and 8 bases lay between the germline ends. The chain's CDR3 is CASSQTGYSYNEQFF. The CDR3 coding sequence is TGTGCCAGCAGCCAAACAGGGTACTCCTACAATGAGCAGTTCTTC.

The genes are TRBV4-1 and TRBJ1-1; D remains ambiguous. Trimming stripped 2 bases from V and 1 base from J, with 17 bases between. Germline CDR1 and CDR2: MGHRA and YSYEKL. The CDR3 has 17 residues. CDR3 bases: TGCGCCAGCAGCCAACAACTAGGTGTGTTGACGAACACTGAAGCTTTCTTT. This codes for CASSQQLGVLTNTEAFF.

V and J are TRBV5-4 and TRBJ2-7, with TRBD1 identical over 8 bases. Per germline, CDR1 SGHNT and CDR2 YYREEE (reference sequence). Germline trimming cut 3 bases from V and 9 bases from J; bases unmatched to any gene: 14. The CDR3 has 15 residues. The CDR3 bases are TGTGCCAGCAGCTCGCAAGGCAAAACAGGGGGTTGGCAGTACTTC. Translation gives CASSSQGKTGGWQYF.

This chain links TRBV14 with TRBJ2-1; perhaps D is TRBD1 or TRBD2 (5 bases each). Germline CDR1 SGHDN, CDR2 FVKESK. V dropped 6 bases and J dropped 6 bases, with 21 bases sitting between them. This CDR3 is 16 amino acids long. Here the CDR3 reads CASRTSGTPGSNEQFF. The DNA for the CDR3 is TGTGCCAGCAGGACCTCCGGGACCCCAGGTTCCAATGAGCAGTTCTTC.

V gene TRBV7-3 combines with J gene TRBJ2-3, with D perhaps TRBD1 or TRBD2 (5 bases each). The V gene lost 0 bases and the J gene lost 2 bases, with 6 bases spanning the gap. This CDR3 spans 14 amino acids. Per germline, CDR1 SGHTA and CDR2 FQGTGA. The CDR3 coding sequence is TGTGCCAGCAGCTTAACGGGGACCACAGATACGCAGTATTTT. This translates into CASSLTGTTDTQYF.

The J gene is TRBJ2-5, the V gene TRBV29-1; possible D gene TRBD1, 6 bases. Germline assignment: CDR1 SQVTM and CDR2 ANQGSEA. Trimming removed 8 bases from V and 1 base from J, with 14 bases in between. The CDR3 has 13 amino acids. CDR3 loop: CSNLDRAQETQYF. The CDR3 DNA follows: TGCAGCAACCTGGACAGAGCCCAAGAGACCCAGTACTTC.

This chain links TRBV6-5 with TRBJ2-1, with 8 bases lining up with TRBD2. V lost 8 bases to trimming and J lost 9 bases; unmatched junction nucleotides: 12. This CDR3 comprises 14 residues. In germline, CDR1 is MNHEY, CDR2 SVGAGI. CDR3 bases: TGTGCCAGCGGGGGGGCGGGAGGTGGTTTTGAGCAGTTCTTC. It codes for CASGGAGGGFEQFF.

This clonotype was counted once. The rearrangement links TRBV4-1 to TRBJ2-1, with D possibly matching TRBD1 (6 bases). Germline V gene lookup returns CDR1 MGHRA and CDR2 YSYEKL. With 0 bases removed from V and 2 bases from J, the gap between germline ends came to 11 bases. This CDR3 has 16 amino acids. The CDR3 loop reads CASSQDQRGTYNEQFF. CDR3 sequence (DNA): TGCGCCAGCAGCCAAGATCAGAGGGGGACCTACAATGAGCAGTTCTTC.